Given below is one TCR beta chain in context. Its cognate antigen is unknown. At the DNA level, this CDR3 is encoded by other sequences in the same sample as well. There are 14 residues in the CDR3. Germline CDR1 and CDR2: SEHNR and FQNEAQ (reference sequence). Trimming removed 5 bases at V and 2 bases at J, with 10 bases between. The repertoire was sequenced with immunoSEQ multiplex PCR; TCRdb's copy has only in-frame clones and lacks some. Here the sample spans some 24,000 clones, more than 75% being singletons. Each patient experienced a relapse that followed autologous stem cell transplantation, and brentuximab vedotin exposure varied. This sample stems from a study of PD-1 blockade in classical Hodgkin lymphoma. Broader study findings: Factors driving the repertoire differences, possibly disease activity or prior therapy, remain undefined.

The gene calls are TRBV7-9 and TRBJ1-3; no clear D. The source is a human donor with classical Hodgkin lymphoma. Sample: peripheral blood mononuclear cells (PBMCs), taken at baseline. The CDR3 DNA reads TGTGCCAGCAGCCCGACGGGGACTGGAAACACCATATATTTT. Encoded protein: CASSPTGTGNTIYF.